These 25 T cell receptor beta chains were all obtained from the same sample, sequenced in a study of blood T cells in healthy people across ages. Primers used in a second PCR of about 7 to 11 cycles were a sample-barcoded 5' primer and a J-beta primer mix. TCRdb re-called the 5' RACE reads with MiXCR, one entry per CDR3 protein. The sample contains 1.8 million or so distinct CDR3 sequences, 39% of which appear only once. Input material: blood. These receptors were taken from a human donor in good health.

There are a few counts of this clonotype. The J gene is TRBJ2-7, the V gene TRBV4-3; tentatively, D is TRBD2 (5 bases). The germline gives CDR1 LGHNA, CDR2 YSLEER. The CDR3 is 14 amino acids. V shed 1 base and J shed 5 bases, with 12 bases lying between them. In nucleotides, the CDR3 is TGCGCCAGCAGCCAAGGCCCGGGGAGTAACGAGCAGTACTTC. It specifies CASSQGPGSNEQYF.

This clonotype was observed once. This sequence joins TRBV11-3 and TRBJ2-3, with TRBD2 matching 9 bases. V shed 5 bases, J shed 11 bases, and the junction held 14 bases outside the gene matches. Per germline, CDR1 SGHNT and CDR2 YENEEA. The CDR3 totals 15 residues. CDR3 in DNA: TGTGCCAGCAGCAGGGGGACTAGCCCAAGGCCCGAGCAGTATTTT. This gives the protein CASSRGTSPRPEQYF.

The V gene is TRBV10-3, the J gene TRBJ1-1; a weak D match, TRBD1 (6 bases). Trimming removed 7 bases at V and 2 bases at J, with 8 bases between. The germline gives CDR1 ENHRY, CDR2 SYGVKD. The CDR3 is 12 residues long. The CDR3 loop reads CAITDRNTEAFF. DNA for the CDR3: TGTGCCATCACGGACAGAAACACTGAAGCTTTCTTT.

The table lists this clonotype with a few counts. The V gene is TRBV11-2, the J gene TRBJ2-3, with 12 nucleotides matching TRBD2. The V gene's germline CDR1 is SGHAT and CDR2 FQNNGV. Losses at the gene ends were 5 bases for V and 4 bases for J; bases not matched to a gene: 4. This CDR3 spans 15 amino acids. Written as DNA, the CDR3 is TGTGCCAGCAGCCAACTAGCGGGGGGTGCAGATACGCAGTATTTT. Protein: CASSQLAGGADTQYF.

This clonotype was seen more than once but under ten times. The chain carries TRBV5-1 and TRBJ2-7, with 9 bases identical to TRBD2. This CDR3 region has 12 residues. V was pared by 7 bases and J by 5 bases, with 4 bases of the junction left unmatched. Per germline, CDR1 SGHRS and CDR2 YFSETQ. The CDR3 protein is CASAGGANEQYF. The CDR3 DNA reads TGCGCCAGCGCGGGGGGGGCAAACGAGCAGTACTTC.

V and J are TRBV7-9 and TRBJ2-7, with 9 bases identical to TRBD1. The CDR3 sequence is 15 residues long. The V gene end was trimmed by 5 bases and the J gene end by 0 bases; junction bases not matched to a gene: 5. Germline CDR1 is SEHNR and CDR2 is FQNEAQ (reference sequence). The CDR3 is CASSIGQGISYEQYF. As DNA, the CDR3 is TGTGCCAGCAGCATTGGACAGGGGATCTCCTACGAGCAGTACTTC.

This clonotype was observed a handful of times. The genes are TRBV7-2 and TRBJ2-7, with TRBD1 matching 11 bases. From germline, CDR1 is SGHTA and CDR2 FQGNSA. This CDR3 has 15 residues. The J segment lost 3 bases and the V segment lost 5 bases, leaving 6 bases of the junction unmatched. DNA for the CDR3: TGTGCCAGCAGCATGACCGGGACAGGGGGCTACGAGCAGTACTTC. It encodes CASSMTGTGGYEQYF.

The rearrangement joins TRBV7-9 to TRBJ1-2; D uncertain. Deletions cut 3 bases from V and 7 bases from J, with 15 bases between. The CDR3 extends over 14 amino acids. CDR1 is SEHNR and CDR2 is FQNEAQ in the germline V gene (reference sequence). For the CDR3, the DNA is TGTGCCAGCAGCTTCTTCGGAGGTGGAGGTGGCTACACCTTC. It codes for CASSFFGGGGGYTF. Complete variable domain (other parts from reference TRBV7-9 and TRBJ1-2): DTGVSQNPRHKITKRGQNVTFRCDPISEHNRLYWYRQTLGQGPEFLTYFQNEAQLEKSRLLSDRFSAERPKGSFSTLEIQRTEQGDSAMYLCASSFFGGGGGYTFGSGTRLTVV.

The chain carries TRBV4-3 and TRBJ1-1; no clear D gene. The V end was cut by 1 base, the J end by 1 base, with 10 bases between. The CDR3 is made up of 15 amino acids. The germline V gene has CDR1 LGHNA and CDR2 YSLEER. The CDR3 DNA sequence: TGCGCCAGCAGCCAAGTCGAACAGCCGAACACTGAAGCTTTCTTT. Its translation: CASSQVEQPNTEAFF.

The chain employs TRBV28 and TRBJ2-5, with a tentative D call TRBD2 (7 bases). CDR1 is MDHEN, CDR2 SYDVKM, per germline. The CDR3 has 15 amino acids. V lost 8 bases to trimming and J lost 5 bases, with 21 bases between them. CDR3 DNA: TGTGCCAGCGGGGAGGGGGTGGGCCGAAACGAGACCCAGTACTTC. It codes for CASGEGVGRNETQYF.

This clonotype has more than one count but fewer than ten. This sequence joins TRBV5-1 and TRBJ1-2; D might be TRBD1 (6 bases). The CDR3 runs to 14 residues. Germline CDR1 SGHRS, CDR2 YFSETQ. The V and J ends lost 7 bases and 1 base respectively, with 14 bases between them. Here the CDR3 DNA reads TGCGCCAGCCGAGAGCAGGGGAGTAACTATGGCTACACCTTC. The encoded protein is CASREQGSNYGYTF.

The chain links TRBV6-2 or TRBV6-3 to TRBJ2-2, with D uncertain. CDR1 is MNHEY and CDR2 is SVGEGT in the germline V gene. With 2 bases removed from V and 0 bases from J, the gap between germline ends came to 13 bases. The length of the CDR3 is 17 residues. CDR3 DNA: TGTGCCAGCAGTTACCCCCAGCGACACGCGAACACCGGGGAGCTGTTTTTT. Translating gives CASSYPQRHANTGELFF.

This clonotype has more than one count but fewer than ten. This chain uses TRBV6-1 with TRBJ1-5, with D unclear. The germline CDR1 and CDR2 sequences are MNHNS and SASEGT. CDR3 length equals 17 residues. V lost 6 bases, J lost 2 bases, and 20 bases lay in between. The CDR3 region is CASRPGLGGSRNQPQHF. The CDR3 DNA sequence: TGTGCCAGCAGACCCGGACTTGGTGGCAGCCGCAATCAGCCCCAGCATTTT.

This chain joins TRBV7-3 and TRBJ1-1, with D uncertain. This CDR3 contains 14 residues. Germline CDR1 and CDR2: SGHTA and FQGTGA. Deletions cut 5 bases from V and 5 bases from J, with 15 bases between. Written as DNA, the CDR3 is TGTGCCAGCAGCCCCAGACCGGGCGTGACTGAAGCTTTCTTT. It codes for CASSPRPGVTEAFF.

The rearrangement uses TRBV20-1 and TRBJ2-2, with D possibly being TRBD1 or TRBD2 (6 bases each). The CDR3 has 16 residues. V shed 0 bases and J shed 4 bases, with 15 bases lying between them. Germline V gene sequence: CDR1 DFQATT, CDR2 SNEGSKA (reference sequence). CDR3 in amino acids: CSARDRGPRGTGELFF. CDR3 coding DNA: TGCAGTGCTAGAGACAGGGGCCCGCGGGGCACCGGGGAGCTGTTTTTT.

The genes are TRBV20-1 and TRBJ2-5; 10 nucleotides align to TRBD1. The J call is in doubt because the DNA end fits TRBJ2-7 better. Looked up from germline, CDR1 is DFQATT and CDR2 is SNEGSKA (reference sequence). The length of the CDR3 is 16 residues. The CDR3 coding sequence is TGCAGTGCTAGAGATTTAGGGGACAGGGGAGTTCACGAGCAGTACTTC. Translating it yields CSARDLGDRGVHEQYF.

V and J are TRBV24-1 and TRBJ1-2; TRBD1 matches at 12 bases. Looked up from germline, CDR1 is KGHDR and CDR2 is SFDVKD. This CDR3 region has 17 residues. With 3 bases clipped from V and 5 bases from J, the junction kept 9 bases outside the gene matches. The CDR3 here is CATSDNPGQGADYGYTF. As DNA, the CDR3 is TGTGCCACCAGTGATAACCCGGGACAGGGGGCGGATTATGGCTACACCTTC.

This clonotype was counted between two and nine times. The chain has TRBV4-3 and TRBJ2-5; tentative D call: TRBD2 (5 bases). Germline loops: CDR1 LGHNA, CDR2 YSLEER. Between the trimmed V and J ends, which lost 4 bases and 11 bases, there was a span of 20 bases. The CDR3 is 14 amino acids. The CDR3 DNA reads TGCGCCAGCAGCCCTCGGGGTGCGCCAGAGGAGCAGTACTTC. Encoded protein: CASSPRGAPEEQYF.

This clonotype was detected once. The V gene is TRBV12-3 or TRBV12-4, the J gene TRBJ2-6; no clear D. Trimming stripped 8 bases from V and 0 bases from J, with 17 bases between. The CDR3 spans 17 residues. CDR3 DNA: TGTGCCAGCTCGCTCGTGGGTCCTAACTCTGGGGCCAACGTCCTGACTTTC. Protein product: CASSLVGPNSGANVLTF.

Comment on this clonotype: This may be a read error: a much more frequent sequence differs by one nucleotide. The rearrangement links TRBV12-3 or TRBV12-4 to TRBJ2-1; D call uncertain. Trimming took 3 bases from V and 10 from J, leaving 22 bases between them. There are 16 residues in the CDR3. This CDR3 reads CASSFPPGGSPYEQFF. The CDR3 DNA reads as TGTGCCAGCAGTTTCCCCCCAGGTGGCAGCCCCTACGAGCAGTTCTTC.

V and J are TRBV4-2 and TRBJ2-5; D unclear. The CDR3 loop spans 13 amino acids. V gave up 3 bases and J gave up 2 bases, with 7 bases separating them. Germline CDR1 reads LGHNA; CDR2 reads YNFKEQ. The CDR3 region has the DNA TGTGCCAGCAGCCATCCTCGGCAAGAGACCCAGTACTTC. Translated, it gives CASSHPRQETQYF.

This clonotype was observed many times. Here the CDR3 reads CASSQDWGTGANVLTF. DNA for the CDR3: TGCGCCAGCAGCCAAGATTGGGGTACTGGGGCCAACGTCCTGACTTTC. The J gene is TRBJ2-6, the V gene TRBV4-3; D gene ambiguous. Trimming took 0 bases from V and 2 from J, leaving 8 bases between them. The V gene's germline CDR1 is LGHNA and CDR2 YSLEER. This CDR3 has 16 residues.

V gene TRBV9 combines with J gene TRBJ2-7; 8 bases agree with TRBD1. This CDR3 is 14 amino acids long. The germline V gene encodes CDR1 SGDLS and CDR2 YYNGEE. J gave up 4 bases and V 7 bases, and 10 bases lay outside the gene matches. CDR3 protein: CASDDGQGRYEQYF. The CDR3, as DNA: TGTGCCAGCGACGACGGACAGGGAAGATACGAGCAGTACTTC.

CDR3 loop: CASSLEARLLETQYF. Written as DNA, the CDR3 is TGTGCCAGCAGCTTGGAGGCCCGGTTGCTGGAGACCCAGTACTTC. The gene calls are TRBV5-5 and TRBJ2-5; D is undetermined. Germline CDR1 SGHKS, CDR2 YYEKEE (reference sequence). V lost 0 bases and J 5 bases, leaving 14 bases between the germline ends. The CDR3 is 15 residues long.

The chain carries TRBV7-2 and TRBJ1-5; a weak D match, TRBD1 (5 bases). Looked up from germline, CDR1 is SGHTA and CDR2 is FQGNSA. There are 16 residues in the CDR3. V lost 1 base, J lost 0 bases, and 10 bases lay in between. Written as DNA, the CDR3 is TGTGCCAGCAGCTTAGTTGAGACAGATAGCAATCAGCCCCAGCATTTT. This codes for CASSLVETDSNQPQHF. The full variable domain, in which reference TRBV7-2 and TRBJ1-5 provide the parts outside the CDR3, is GAGVSQSPSNKVTEKGKDVELRCDPISGHTALYWYRQSLGQGLEFLIYFQGNSAPDKSGLPSDRFSAERTGGSVSTLTIQRTQQEDSAVYLCASSLVETDSNQPQHFGDGTRLSIL.